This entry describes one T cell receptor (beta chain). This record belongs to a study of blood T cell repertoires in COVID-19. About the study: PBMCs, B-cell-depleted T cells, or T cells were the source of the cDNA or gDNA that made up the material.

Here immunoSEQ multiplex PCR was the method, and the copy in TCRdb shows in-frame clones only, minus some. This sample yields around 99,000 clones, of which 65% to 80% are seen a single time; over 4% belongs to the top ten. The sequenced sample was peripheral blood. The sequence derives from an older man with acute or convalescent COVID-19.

The CDR3 loop reads CASSPTGGYHEQFF. The CDR3 region has the DNA TGTGCCAGCAGTCCGACGGGGGGATACCATGAGCAGTTCTTC. The V gene is TRBV4-2, the J gene TRBJ2-1, with 7 nucleotides matching TRBD2. V gave up 6 bases and J gave up 8 bases; unmatched junction bases: 10. Germline CDR1 LGHNA, CDR2 YNFKEQ. The CDR3 is 14 residues long.